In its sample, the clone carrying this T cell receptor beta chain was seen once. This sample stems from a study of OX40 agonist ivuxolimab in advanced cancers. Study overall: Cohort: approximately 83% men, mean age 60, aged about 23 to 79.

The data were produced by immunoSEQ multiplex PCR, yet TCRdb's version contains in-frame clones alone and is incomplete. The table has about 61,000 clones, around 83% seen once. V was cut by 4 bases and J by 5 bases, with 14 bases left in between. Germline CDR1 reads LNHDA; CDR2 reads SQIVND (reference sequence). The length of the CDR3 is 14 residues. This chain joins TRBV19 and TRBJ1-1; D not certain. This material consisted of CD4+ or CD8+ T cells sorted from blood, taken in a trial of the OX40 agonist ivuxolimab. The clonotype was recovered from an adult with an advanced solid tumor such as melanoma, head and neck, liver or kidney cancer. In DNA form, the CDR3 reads TGTGCCAGTAGTAAAGCTGGCATGGGGACTGAAGCTTTCTTT. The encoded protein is CASSKAGMGTEAFF.